This T cell receptor (beta chain) was sequenced in a study of blood T cell repertoires in COVID-19. In the study overall: There were acute and convalescent COVID-19 samples, and they came from the United States, Italy and Spain. From T cells, B-cell-depleted T cells, or PBMCs came the material, which was cDNA or gDNA.

As handled by the study authors: The authors estimated nucleated cell counts from reference gene primer amplification. Sequencing was performed with immunoSEQ multiplex PCR; in TCRdb, only in-frame clones are kept and a portion is missing. That table supplies the V and J calls and clone size; D and trimming were determined from the DNA. The sample has about 130,000 clones, around 85% seen once. Trimming took 2 bases from V and 5 from J; bases not matched to a gene: 5. Germline V gives CDR1 SGHTA, CDR2 FQGTGA. The CDR3 contains 14 residues. This TCR derives from a woman aged 50 to 60 with acute or convalescent COVID-19. This chain connects TRBV7-3 to TRBJ2-7, with 8 bases that match TRBD2. The sample consisted of peripheral blood. Here the CDR3 reads CASSLSGGLDEQYF. CDR3 DNA sequence: TGTGCCAGCAGCTTATCGGGGGGGCTCGACGAGCAGTACTTC.